The text below deals with one T cell receptor beta chain. Preparing the TCRbeta library involved the use of unique molecular identifiers. One entry per CDR3 protein results from TCRdb running MiXCR on the PCR reads. The table lists about 640,000 distinct CDR3 sequences, roughly 15% of them singletons. Trimming removed 5 bases from V and 4 bases from J, with 20 bases in between. The CDR3 loop spans 17 amino acids. Per the germline V gene, CDR1 is SEHNR and CDR2 is FQNEAQ (reference sequence). The data derive from a study of T-cell reconstitution after alpha-beta-depleted transplantation in children. Here the sequenced sample was PBMCs from the stem cell graft donor, taken from the stem cell graft. The TCR comes from a human donor who donated a stem cell graft to a child with acute myeloid leukemia. The gene calls are TRBV7-9 and TRBJ1-4, with D possibly TRBD1 on 5 matching bases. In nucleotides, the CDR3 is TGTGCCAGCAGCCCGACAGCTACACCGACTTTTAATGAAAAACTGTTTTTT. Its translation: CASSPTATPTFNEKLFF.